This T cell receptor (beta chain) was sequenced during a study of cytomegalovirus exposure and HLA in healthy donors. Researchers ran the PCR with 60 Vbeta and 13 Jbeta primers. The assay was immunoSEQ multiplex PCR, and TCRdb's table has in-frame clones only and misses some. The data show some 180,000 clones, around three quarters seen once. Germline CDR1 LNHNV, CDR2 YYDKDF (reference sequence). Trimming took off 0 bases at V and 2 bases at J, with 15 bases between the two ends. The CDR3 has 17 residues. The specimen was PBMCs. The chain links TRBV15 to TRBJ2-3; D ambiguous. This clonotype was obtained from a man aged 30-40 years in good health and CMV-seronegative. For the CDR3, the DNA is TGTGCCACCAGCAGAGAAGCACAGATGACCTCCACAGATACGCAGTATTTT. Translation gives CATSREAQMTSTDTQYF.